These 2 T cell receptor beta chains share one sample of origin, sequenced in a study of blood T cell repertoires in COVID-19. Assay used: immunoSEQ multiplex PCR; TCRdb lists only in-frame clones, some missing. In the table there are 170,000 or so clones, more than 75% of which are singletons. The source material was PBMCs or T cells enriched from blood (not recorded which). The source of these receptors is a woman in her 50s who had recovered from COVID-19.

This chain uses TRBV30 with TRBJ2-1, with 13 nucleotides matching TRBD2. Germline loops: CDR1 GTSNPN, CDR2 SVGIG (reference sequence). V lost 7 bases and J lost 2; bases outside the gene matches: 17. This CDR3 contains 19 residues. The CDR3 DNA is TGTGCCTTCTATACAGGGCGGACTAGCGGGAGTGGCGCCTACAATGAGCAGTTCTTC. This translates into CAFYTGRTSGSGAYNEQFF.

The chain is built from TRBV7-2 and TRBJ2-5, with a possible D match to TRBD2 (6 bases). Trimming stripped 3 bases from V and 2 bases from J, with 10 bases between. This CDR3 is 14 amino acids long. Germline loops: CDR1 SGHTA, CDR2 FQGNSA. The CDR3 nucleotides read TGTGCCAGCAGCTTCACCGCGGGACAAGAGACCCAGTACTTC. Its translation: CASSFTAGQETQYF. Variable domain in full (rest from reference TRBV7-2 and TRBJ2-5): GAGVSQSPSNKVTEKGKDVELRCDPISGHTALYWYRQSLGQGLEFLIYFQGNSAPDKSGLPSDRFSAERTGGSVSTLTIQRTQQEDSAVYLCASSFTAGQETQYFGPGTRLLVL.